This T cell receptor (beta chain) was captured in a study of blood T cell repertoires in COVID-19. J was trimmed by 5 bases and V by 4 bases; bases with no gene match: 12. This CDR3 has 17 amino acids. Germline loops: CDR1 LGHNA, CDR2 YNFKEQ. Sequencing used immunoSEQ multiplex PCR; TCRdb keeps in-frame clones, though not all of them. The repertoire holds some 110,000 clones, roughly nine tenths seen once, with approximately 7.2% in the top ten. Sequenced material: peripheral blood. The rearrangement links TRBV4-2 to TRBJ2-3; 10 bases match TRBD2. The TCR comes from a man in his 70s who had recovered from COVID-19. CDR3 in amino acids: CASSPSTLAGGLDTQYF. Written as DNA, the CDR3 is TGTGCCAGCAGCCCCTCGACTTTAGCGGGGGGTTTAGATACGCAGTATTTT.